This T cell receptor (beta chain) stems from a study of T cell responses to AZD1222 COVID-19 vaccine. Study as a whole: Second doses that came at about 4 or about 12 weeks were put together. The study, taken as a whole, reports: Two AZD1222 doses significantly raised spike-specific TCR breadth and depth over controls. Mostly white British, mostly female donors; authors suggested clonal diversity may be underestimated. The repertoires were collected only after the peak T cell response.

Libraries were prepared by immunoSEQ multiplex PCR; TCRdb keeps only in-frame clonotypes and omits some of them. Here the sample spans tens of thousands of clones, about nine tenths being singletons. Details on this clone: What it binds is unknown.

Here the sequenced sample was peripheral blood, taken on day 0 of AZD1222 vaccination. The origin of this receptor is an adult in good health.

The CDR3 DNA reads as TGTGCCAGCAGCCCCGGGGACCGCGGAAACACCATATATTTT. It yields the protein CASSPGDRGNTIYF. The rearrangement joins TRBV3-1 (or the pseudogene TRBV3-2) to TRBJ1-3; possible D gene TRBD1, 5 bases. CDR1 is LGHDT, CDR2 YNNKEL, per germline (reference sequence). Trimming took 4 bases from V and 4 from J, leaving 11 bases between them. CDR3 length: 14 residues.